The clone carrying this T cell receptor (beta chain) was recorded at least ten times. The sample comes from a study of CD8+CD57+ T cells in acquired aplastic anemia. Profiles of TCR beta VDJ and CDR3 were generated from a genomic DNA template. TCRdb used MiXCR to reprocess the reads, holding one entry per CDR3 protein. The repertoire holds 100,000 to 120,000 distinct CDR3 sequences, with roughly 51% as singletons. CDR1 SGDLS and CDR2 YYNGEE come from the germline V gene. V lost 1 base and J lost 5; bases outside the gene matches: 10. There are 16 residues in the CDR3. The TCR was taken from a human donor in good health, serving as a control. The chain carries TRBV9 and TRBJ1-2, with 8 bases matching TRBD1. What was sequenced was sorted CD4+, CD8+, or CD8+CD57+ T cells (not recorded which) from PBMCs. This CDR3 reads CASSVSDRDRQYGYTF. The CDR3 nucleotides are TGTGCCAGCAGCGTATCCGACCGGGACAGGCAATATGGCTACACCTTC.